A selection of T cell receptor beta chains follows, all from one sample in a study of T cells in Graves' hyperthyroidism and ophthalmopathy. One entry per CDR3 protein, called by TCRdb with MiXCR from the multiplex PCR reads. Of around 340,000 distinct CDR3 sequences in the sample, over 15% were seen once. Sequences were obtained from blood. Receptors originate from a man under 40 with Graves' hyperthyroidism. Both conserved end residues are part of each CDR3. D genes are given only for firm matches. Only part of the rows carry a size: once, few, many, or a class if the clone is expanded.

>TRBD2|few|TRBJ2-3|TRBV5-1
CASSFRGYPRLAARRDTQYF
TGCGCCAGCAGCTTTCGGGGGTATCCTCGACTAGCGGCGCGGCGGGATACGCAGTATTTT
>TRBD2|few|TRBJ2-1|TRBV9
CASSVGGGSYNEQFF
TGTGCCAGCAGCGTAGGGGGGGGCTCCTACAATGAGCAGTTCTTC
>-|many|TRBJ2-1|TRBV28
CASSYGQIPYNEQFF
TGTGCCAGCAGTTACGGACAGATCCCTTACAATGAGCAGTTCTTC
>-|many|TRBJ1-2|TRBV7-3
CASSPRTVYGYTF
TGTGCCAGCAGCCCCAGGACAGTTTATGGCTACACCTTC
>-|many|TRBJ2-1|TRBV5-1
CASSLRPIYNEQFF
TGCGCCAGCAGCTTGCGGCCCATCTACAATGAGCAGTTCTTC
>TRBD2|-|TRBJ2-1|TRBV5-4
CASSPSGLGDEQFF
TGTGCCAGCAGCCCTAGCGGGTTAGGCGATGAGCAGTTCTTC
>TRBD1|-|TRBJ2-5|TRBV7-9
CASSQRDREETQYF
TGTGCCAGCAGCCAAAGGGACAGGGAAGAGACCCAGTACTTC
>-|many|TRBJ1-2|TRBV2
CASSEWSGVYGYTF
TGTGCCAGCAGTGAATGGTCTGGCGTCTATGGCTACACCTTC
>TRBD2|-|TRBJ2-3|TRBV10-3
CAIADTSGTDTQYF
TGTGCCATCGCCGATACTAGCGGCACAGATACGCAGTATTTT
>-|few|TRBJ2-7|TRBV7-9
CASSLDLGTPTLEQYF
TGTGCCAGCAGCTTAGATTTGGGGACACCGACCCTCGAGCAGTACTTC
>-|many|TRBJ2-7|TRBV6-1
CASSLSNSRSSYEQYF
TGTGCCAGCAGTTTGTCCAACAGTAGATCCTCCTACGAGCAGTACTTC
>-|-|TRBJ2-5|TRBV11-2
CASSDLRGWGETQYF
TGTGCCAGCAGCGACCTGAGGGGTTGGGGAGAGACCCAGTACTTC
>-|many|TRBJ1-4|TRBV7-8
CASSSPGYWANEKLFF
TGTGCCAGCAGCTCCCCGGGTTATTGGGCTAATGAAAAACTGTTTTTT
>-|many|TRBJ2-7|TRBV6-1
CASRDPENYEQYF
TGTGCCAGCCGGGACCCGGAGAACTACGAGCAGTACTTC
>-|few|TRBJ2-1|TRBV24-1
CATSGNSRTAESSYNEQFF
TGTGCCACCAGTGGCAATAGCCGGACAGCTGAAAGCTCCTACAATGAGCAGTTCTTC
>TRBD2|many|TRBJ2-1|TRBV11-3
CASSQAIGTSGFVEQFF
TGTGCCAGCAGCCAAGCAATCGGGACTAGCGGGTTCGTTGAGCAGTTCTTC
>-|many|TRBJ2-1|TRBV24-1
CAIQRYNEQFF
TGTGCCATCCAGAGATACAATGAGCAGTTCTTC
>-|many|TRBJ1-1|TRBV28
CASTPSNTEAFF
TGTGCCAGCACTCCGTCCAACACTGAAGCTTTCTTT
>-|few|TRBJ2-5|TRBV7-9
CASSLSTGSYQETQYF
TGTGCCAGCAGCCTATCGACAGGTAGCTACCAAGAGACCCAGTACTTC
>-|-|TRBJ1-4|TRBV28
CAVRGGAEKLFF
TGTGCCGTAAGGGGGGGTGCTGAAAAACTGTTTTTT
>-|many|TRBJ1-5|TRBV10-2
CASSVERASNQPQHF
TGCGCCAGCAGTGTCGAACGGGCCAGCAATCAGCCCCAGCATTTT
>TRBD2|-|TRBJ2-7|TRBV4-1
CASSPRWGLAVYEQYF
TGCGCCAGCAGCCCAAGATGGGGACTAGCGGTGTACGAGCAGTACTTC
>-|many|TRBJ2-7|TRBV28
CASSDPRWAQYEQYF
TGTGCCAGCAGTGATCCCCGCTGGGCGCAATACGAGCAGTACTTC
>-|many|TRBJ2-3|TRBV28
CASSPGLASSTDTQYF
TGTGCCAGCAGCCCCGGACTTGCCTCTAGCACAGATACGCAGTATTTT
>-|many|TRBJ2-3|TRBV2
CASSEEYTQYF
TGTGCCAGCAGTGAGGAGTATACGCAGTATTTT
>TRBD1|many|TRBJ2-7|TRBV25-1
CASTGTGSYEQYF
TGTGCCAGCACCGGGACAGGGAGCTACGAGCAGTACTTC